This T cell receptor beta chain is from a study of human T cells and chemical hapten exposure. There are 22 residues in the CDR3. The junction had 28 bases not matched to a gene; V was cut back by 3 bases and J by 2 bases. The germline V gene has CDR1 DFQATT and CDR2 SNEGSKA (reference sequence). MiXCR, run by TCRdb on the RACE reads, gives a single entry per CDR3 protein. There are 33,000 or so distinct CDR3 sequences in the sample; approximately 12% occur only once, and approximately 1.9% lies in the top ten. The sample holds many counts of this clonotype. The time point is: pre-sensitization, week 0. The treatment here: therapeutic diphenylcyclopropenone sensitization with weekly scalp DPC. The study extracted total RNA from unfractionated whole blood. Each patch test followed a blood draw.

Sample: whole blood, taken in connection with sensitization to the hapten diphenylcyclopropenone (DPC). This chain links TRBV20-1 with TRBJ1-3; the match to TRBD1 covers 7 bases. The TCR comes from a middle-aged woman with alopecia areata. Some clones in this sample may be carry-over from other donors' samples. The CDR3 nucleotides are TGCAGTGCTAGGGAATCTCCACCGGGACAGTCAAGGGTCTATTCGCCTGGAAACACCATATATTTT. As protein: CSARESPPGQSRVYSPGNTIYF.